This entry features one TCR beta chain sequence. Its target is unknown. Per germline, CDR1 SGHRS and CDR2 YFSETQ. Trimming took 7 bases from V and 5 from J; bases not matched to a gene: 8. The length of the CDR3 is 13 residues. This entry comes from a study of T cell responses to AZD1222 COVID-19 vaccine. Study conclusions and caveats: There were mostly white British donors and more females than males, and clonal diversity was possibly underestimated. Baseline seropositivity occurred in only six AZD1222 recipients. Recipients of two AZD1222 doses showed rising Spike-specific TCR breadth and depth. Researchers report vaccine-associated CD4 TCRs spanning spike, with dominance at 160-218 and 743-854.

Some clones are missing from TCRdb's copy, which holds only in-frame ones; the method was immunoSEQ multiplex PCR. Among tens of thousands of clones listed, 85% to 90% were seen once. This specimen consisted of peripheral blood, obtained 28 days after the second AZD1222 dose. The sequence came from an adult who received the AZD1222 COVID-19 vaccine. The rearrangement links TRBV5-1 to TRBJ1-2; 7 bases agree with TRBD1. DNA for the CDR3: TGCGCCAGCCGCCCGGGACAGTTTTATGGCTACACCTTC. It encodes CASRPGQFYGYTF.